This T cell receptor beta chain was sequenced during a study of radiation and T cells in renal cell carcinoma. Noted time point: blood 2 weeks post-SBRT. Treatment of the sample: 15 Gy SBRT to primary tumor, nephrectomy 4 weeks later. Method: immunoSEQ multiplex PCR; TCRdb's copy keeps in-frame clones and lacks some. The profile shows about 130,000 clones, 88% of them singletons. CDR3 length: 13 amino acids. The V end lost 3 bases, the J end lost 6 bases, and 8 bases lay between the germline ends. Germline CDR1 SGHTA, CDR2 FQGNSA. The rearrangement links TRBV7-2 to TRBJ2-2; D unclear. The sequencing used blood, collected from a patient whose treatment included radiotherapy and nephrectomy. The sequence was collected from a woman in her sixties or seventies with renal cell carcinoma. The CDR3 reads CASSFTGAGELFF. The CDR3 coding sequence is TGTGCCAGCAGCTTTACGGGTGCCGGGGAGCTGTTTTTT.